This TCR beta chain was obtained from a study of CXCR4 blockade with PD-1 therapy in pancreatic cancer. Profiling relied on immunoSEQ multiplex PCR, and the TCRdb table lists in-frame clones only, not all of them. The table lists about 2,600 clones, approximately 40% of them singletons. Germline-derived CDR1 and CDR2 are LNHDA and SQIVND (reference sequence). CDR3 size: 14 residues. V lost 6 bases to trimming and J lost 1 base, with 12 bases between them. The sample holds a few counts of this clone. The chain employs TRBV19 and TRBJ2-5, with a tentative D call TRBD2 (6 bases). Sample: tumor tissue. This receptor was identified in a human donor with pancreatic ductal adenocarcinoma. The CDR3 sequence: CASSPRGVQETQYF. As DNA, the CDR3 is TGTGCCAGTAGCCCTCGCGGGGTCCAAGAGACCCAGTACTTC.